The 7 T cell receptor beta chains presented below share a single source sample, sequenced in a study of metastatic and nonmetastatic thyroid tumors (dated by TCRdb to 2020 to 2022). No patient had received any treatment before thyroid surgery. The library was obtained by PCR. Sequenced on an Illumina HiSeq 4000. TCRdb reprocessed the public reads (quality trimming at Q25 with fastp, clone calling with MiXCR) and kept in-frame beta chains. The sample data list 45,000 or so clones, and roughly 15% of these were observed just once. The ten largest clonotypes hold 22% of the sample. Sequencing was done on a sample of blood. The source is a female donor with papillary thyroid cancer or a benign thyroid nodule (not recorded which). Some clones in this sample may be carry-over from other donors' samples.

This clone was seen more than once but under ten times. Written as DNA, the CDR3 is TGTGCCATCATTTACTCGAGGGGGTATGAGCAGTACTTC. Amino acids: CAIIYSRGYEQYF. The gene calls are TRBV6-2 or TRBV6-3 and TRBJ2-7; D is possibly TRBD1 (6 bases). From germline, CDR1 is MNHEY and CDR2 SVGEGT. The CDR3 length is 13 residues. V gave up 10 bases and J gave up 7 bases, with 20 bases separating them.

This clone has ten or more counts. The V call is TRBV30, the J call TRBJ1-6, with 9 bases identical to TRBD1. The V segment lost 5 bases and the J segment 10 bases; nucleotides outside the gene matches: 6. This CDR3 region has 13 residues. Germline V lookup: CDR1 GTSNPN, CDR2 SVGIG (reference sequence). As DNA, the CDR3 is TGTGCCTGGGCGGGACAGGGCTTATCACCCCTCCACTTT. Its translation is CAWAGQGLSPLHF.

This clone showed up just a few times. The V and J genes are TRBV27 and TRBJ2-7; D not certain. V lost 5 bases and J 3 bases, leaving 11 bases between the germline ends. The CDR3 extends over 13 amino acids. Germline-derived CDR1 and CDR2 are MNHEY and SMNVEV (reference sequence). DNA for the CDR3: TGTGCCAGCAGTGAGAGGTCCGACTACGAGCAGTACTTC. Translation: CASSERSDYEQYF.

The chain recombines TRBV28 with TRBJ1-5; 12 nucleotides align to TRBD1. Germline V gene sequence: CDR1 MDHEN, CDR2 SYDVKM. J was trimmed by 6 bases and V by 6 bases; bases with no gene match: 18. CDR3 size: 19 residues. The CDR3 coding sequence is TGTGCCAGCAGCAAAGCCGGGACAGGGGGCTTATTATCAGCTCAGCCCCAGCATTTT. It encodes CASSKAGTGGLLSAQPQHF.

On this clone: No conserved phenylalanine or tryptophan is present at the end of the CDR3, so a read error is the likely explanation. The CDR3 here is CASSPTDRGGYTL. The CDR3 DNA reads TGTGCCAGCAGCCCAACTGACAGGGGTGGCTACACCCTC. The chain joins TRBV14 to TRBJ1-2; TRBD1 matches 8 bases. This CDR3 is 13 amino acids long. With V trimmed by 4 bases and J by 7 bases, 5 bases remained unmatched. The germline V gene encodes CDR1 SGHDN and CDR2 FVKESK.

This clone has at least ten counts. The chain is built from TRBV2 and TRBJ1-6; D is unresolved. CDR3 size: 14 residues. The ends were cut back, 8 bases at V and 0 bases at J, with 8 bases in the middle. Germline V gene data show CDR1 as SNHLY and CDR2 as FYNNEI. As DNA, the CDR3 is TGTGCCAGCGGGAGAAGCTCCTATAATTCACCCCTCCACTTT. It is translated as CASGRSSYNSPLHF.

This clone was observed at least ten times. The chain uses TRBV6-4 and TRBJ1-2; perhaps TRBD1 as D (6 bases). CDR1 is MRHNA, CDR2 SNTAGT, per germline. The V end was cut by 0 bases, the J end by 4 bases, with 15 bases between. This CDR3 contains 16 residues. The CDR3 reads CASSDSGGGTIYGYTF. The CDR3 nucleotides read TGTGCCAGCAGTGACTCTGGGGGGGGGACAATCTATGGCTACACCTTC.